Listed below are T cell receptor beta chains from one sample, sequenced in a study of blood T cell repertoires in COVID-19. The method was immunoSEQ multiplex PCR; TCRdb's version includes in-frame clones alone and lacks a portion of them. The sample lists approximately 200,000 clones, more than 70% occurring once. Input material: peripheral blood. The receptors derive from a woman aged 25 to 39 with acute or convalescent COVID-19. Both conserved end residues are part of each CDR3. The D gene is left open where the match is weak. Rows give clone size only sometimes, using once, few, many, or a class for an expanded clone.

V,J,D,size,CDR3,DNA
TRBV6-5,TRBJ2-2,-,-,CASSRVGFYTGELFF,TGTGCCAGCAGCCGGGTCGGATTCTACACCGGGGAGCTGTTTTTT
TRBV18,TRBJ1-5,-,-,CASSPDNNNQPQHF,TGTGCCAGCTCACCCGACAATAACAATCAGCCCCAGCATTTT
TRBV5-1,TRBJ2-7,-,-,CASSRTGLLYEQYF,TGCGCCAGCAGCCGGACGGGACTTCTCTACGAGCAGTACTTC
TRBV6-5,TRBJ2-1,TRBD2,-,CASGSGRANEQFF,TGTGCCAGCGGTAGCGGGAGGGCCAATGAGCAGTTCTTC
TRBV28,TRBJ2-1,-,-,CASSPQVGQFF,TGTGCCAGCAGTCCTCAGGTAGGGCAGTTCTTC
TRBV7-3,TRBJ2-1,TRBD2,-,CASSPAAGGRTRDYNEQFF,TGTGCCAGCAGCCCAGCGGCGGGAGGTCGTACACGAGACTACAATGAGCAGTTCTTC
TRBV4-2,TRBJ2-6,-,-,CASSQVSGTLPPAGANVLTF,TGTGCCAGCAGCCAAGTATCCGGGACATTACCCCCGGCGGGGGCCAACGTCCTGACTTTC
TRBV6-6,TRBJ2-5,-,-,CASSYLGQQEETQYF,TGTGCCAGCAGTTATCTGGGGCAACAGGAAGAGACCCAGTACTTC
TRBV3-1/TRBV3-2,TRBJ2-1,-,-,CASSQRALYNEQFF,TGTGCCAGCAGCCAGCGCGCCTTATACAATGAGCAGTTCTTC
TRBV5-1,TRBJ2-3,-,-,CASSLERASDAQYF,TGCGCCAGCAGCTTGGAGCGGGCTTCAGATGCGCAGTATTTT
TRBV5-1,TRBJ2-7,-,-,CASSLAPGHLYEQYF,TGCGCCAGCAGCTTGGCCCCGGGACACCTCTACGAGCAGTACTTC
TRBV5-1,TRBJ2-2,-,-,CASSLTSGELFF,TGCGCCAGCAGCTTGACATCTGGGGAGCTGTTTTTT
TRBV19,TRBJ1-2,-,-,CASSRVPPMDGYTF,TGTGCCAGTAGCCGGGTCCCCCCTATGGATGGCTACACCTTC
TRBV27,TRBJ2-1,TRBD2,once,CAESSGSYEQFF,TGTGCCGAATCTAGCGGGAGTTATGAGCAGTTCTTC
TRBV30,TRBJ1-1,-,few,CAWSTGSGTEAFF,TGTGCCTGGAGTACGGGGAGCGGCACTGAAGCTTTCTTT
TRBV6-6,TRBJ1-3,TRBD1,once,CASSFTGEVGGNTIYF,TGTGCCAGCAGCTTTACAGGGGAAGTAGGTGGAAACACCATATATTTT
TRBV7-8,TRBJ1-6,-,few,CASSLEGTYSPLHF,TGTGCCAGCAGCTTAGAGGGGACTTATTCACCCCTCCACTTT
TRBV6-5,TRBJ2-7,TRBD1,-,CASSYSRTGISSEQYF,TGTGCCAGCAGTTACAGTAGGACAGGGATTTCCAGCGAGCAGTACTTC
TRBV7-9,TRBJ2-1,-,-,CASSRNDRLINNEQFF,TGTGCCAGCAGCCGCAACGACAGATTAATTAACAATGAGCAGTTCTTC
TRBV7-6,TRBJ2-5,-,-,CASSPRYGETQYF,TGTGCCAGCAGCCCGAGGTACGGAGAGACCCAGTACTTC
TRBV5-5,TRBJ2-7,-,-,CASISGRRIHEQYF,TGTGCCAGCATCTCAGGGCGTCGTATCCACGAGCAGTACTTC
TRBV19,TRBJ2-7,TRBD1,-,CASSIYPGQLYEQYF,TGTGCCAGTAGTATCTACCCGGGACAGCTATACGAGCAGTACTTC
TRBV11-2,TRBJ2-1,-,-,CASSLRGISAHNEQFF,TGTGCCAGCAGCCTCCGAGGGATTAGCGCCCACAATGAGCAGTTCTTC
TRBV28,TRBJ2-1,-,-,CASGHEQFF,TGTGCCAGCGGCCATGAGCAGTTCTTC
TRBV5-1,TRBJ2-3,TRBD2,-,CASSPRGTTDTQYF,TGCGCCAGCAGCCCGCGGGGGACCACAGATACGCAGTATTTT
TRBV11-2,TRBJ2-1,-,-,CASRRTVGHNEQFF,TGTGCCAGCAGAAGGACAGTTGGACACAATGAGCAGTTCTTC
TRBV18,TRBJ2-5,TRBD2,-,CASSPRITGLAGGETQYF,TGTGCCAGCTCACCACGTATAACGGGACTAGCGGGGGGAGAGACCCAGTACTTC
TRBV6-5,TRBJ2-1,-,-,CASRRPGGNEQFF,TGTGCCAGCAGGAGACCCGGGGGCAATGAGCAGTTCTTC
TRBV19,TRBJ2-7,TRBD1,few,CASSTGQGPYEQYF,TGTGCCAGTAGTACGGGACAGGGTCCCTACGAGCAGTACTTC
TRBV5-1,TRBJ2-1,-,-,CASRTAAYNEQFF,TGCGCCAGCCGGACTGCCGCCTACAATGAGCAGTTCTTC
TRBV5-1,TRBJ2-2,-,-,CASSLAVGGTGELFF,TGCGCCAGCAGCTTGGCCGTCGGGGGCACCGGGGAGCTGTTTTTT
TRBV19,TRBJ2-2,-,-,CASMELTGELFF,TGTGCCAGTATGGAGCTCACCGGGGAGCTGTTTTTT
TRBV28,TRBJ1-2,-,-,CASSTDSTNYGYTF,TGTGCCAGCAGTACAGACAGTACTAACTATGGCTACACCTTC
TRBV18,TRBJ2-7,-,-,CASSPRDKYEQYF,TGTGCCAGCTCACCACGGGACAAATACGAGCAGTACTTC
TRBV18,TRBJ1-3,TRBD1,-,CASSPDRTGGTIYF,TGTGCCAGCTCACCGGACAGGACTGGCGGCACCATATATTTT
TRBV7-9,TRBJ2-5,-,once,CASSLSDPETQYF,TGTGCCAGCAGCCTAAGTGATCCAGAGACCCAGTACTTC